A selection of T cell receptor beta chains follows, all from one sample in a study of blood T cell repertoires in COVID-19. Method: immunoSEQ multiplex PCR; TCRdb's copy keeps in-frame clones and lacks some. The sample has a few hundred thousand clones, approximately 90% seen once. The sample taken for sequencing was PBMCs or T cells enriched from blood (not recorded which). These receptors all stem from a man younger than 30 with acute COVID-19. Each CDR3 is given with its conserved first and last residue. D genes are given only for firm matches. Clone size is stated in some rows and not others, as once, few, many or a class when expanded.

V gene	D gene	J gene	clone size	CDR3 DNA	CDR3 protein
TRBV5-1	NA	TRBJ1-1	once	TGCGCCAGCAGCTTCGAGGGCACTGAAGCTTTCTTT	CASSFEGTEAFF
TRBV7-9	NA	TRBJ2-7	many	TGTGCCAGCAGCTTTGGTGGGGAGGACTACGAGCAGTACTTC	CASSFGGEDYEQYF
TRBV7-9	NA	TRBJ2-7	few	TGTGCCAGCAGCTTAGGATGGGGAGACGAGCAGTACTTC	CASSLGWGDEQYF
TRBV11-3	NA	TRBJ1-1	NA	TGTGCCAGCAGCTTAGCGTGGAACACTGAAGCTTTCTTT	CASSLAWNTEAFF
TRBV5-8	NA	TRBJ1-5	NA	TGTGCCAGCAGCTTGGCGGGACTCCCGGGACAGCCCCAGCATTTT	CASSLAGLPGQPQHF
TRBV27	TRBD1	TRBJ2-6	NA	TGTGCCAGCAAACTAGGGGGCAATACGGCCAACGTCCTGACTTTC	CASKLGGNTANVLTF
TRBV4-2	NA	TRBJ1-5	NA	TGTGCCAGCGGGCCAGGGGAGCGTCAGCCCCAGCATTTT	CASGPGERQPQHF
TRBV7-2	TRBD1	TRBJ2-7	once	TGTGCCAGCAGCTTAGCCTCGACAGGGGTCGAGCAGTACTTC	CASSLASTGVEQYF
TRBV5-1	TRBD1	TRBJ1-1	NA	TGCGCCAGCAGCTTGGCGCGACAGGGGCTCGTACCTGAAGCTTTCTTT	CASSLARQGLVPEAFF
TRBV11-1	TRBD2	TRBJ2-7	NA	TGTGCCAGCAGCCCAGGACTAGAATCCTACGAGCAGTACTTC	CASSPGLESYEQYF
TRBV6-1	NA	TRBJ1-2	many	TGTGCCAGCAGTGAATCGTCTGCAGCTAACTATGGCTACACCTTC	CASSESSAANYGYTF
TRBV7-9	TRBD2	TRBJ2-3	NA	TGTGCCAGCAGCTTTAATCCGGCTAGCGGAGACACAGATACGCAGTATTTT	CASSFNPASGDTDTQYF
TRBV11-2	TRBD2	TRBJ2-7	NA	TGTGCCAGCAGCTTAGGCACTAGCGGGTTATACGAGCAGTACTTC	CASSLGTSGLYEQYF
TRBV2	NA	TRBJ1-2	few	TGTGCCAGCAGTCCCTATCAGGGGAACTATGGCTACACCTTC	CASSPYQGNYGYTF
TRBV5-4	TRBD1	TRBJ2-2	NA	TGTGCCAGCAGCCCCTACGTCGGGACAGCGAACACCGGGGAGCTGTTTTTT	CASSPYVGTANTGELFF
TRBV29-1	NA	TRBJ1-2	NA	TGCAGCGTTGGGGCCGGGACATCGGTCAACTATGGCTACACCTTC	CSVGAGTSVNYGYTF
TRBV9	TRBD1	TRBJ1-6	once	TGTGCCAGCAGCGCGGGACAGGGGCCGAATTCACCCCTCCACTTT	CASSAGQGPNSPLHF
TRBV24-1	NA	TRBJ1-5	few	TGTGCCACCGGGGGGGGAAATCAGCCCCAGCATTTT	CATGGGNQPQHF
TRBV7-9	NA	TRBJ1-2	NA	TGTGCCAGCAGCTTACAAGGGGTGCGGGGCTACACCTTC	CASSLQGVRGYTF
TRBV7-3	NA	TRBJ1-2	NA	TGTGCCAGCAGCCTGCGAGTACAGGGCGAAGGCTACACCTTC	CASSLRVQGEGYTF
TRBV1	NA	TRBJ1-1	NA	TGCACCAGCAGCCAAGTTGGGGGGAGGAGGGTGGCTTTCTTT	CTSSQVGGRRVAFF
TRBV21-1	NA	TRBJ1-5	NA	TGTGCCAGCAGCAAAGAGGAACAGGGAAATCAGCCCCAGCATTTT	CASSKEEQGNQPQHF
TRBV6-1	NA	TRBJ1-5	NA	TGTGCCAGCAGTGAAGGGAAGAGGACAACCGTGGGCAATCAGCCCCAGCATTTT	CASSEGKRTTVGNQPQHF
TRBV10-2	TRBD1	TRBJ2-7	NA	TGCGCCACCTACGGAGCCCGACAGGGGGACGGCGAGCAGTACTTC	CATYGARQGDGEQYF
TRBV30	TRBD1	TRBJ1-4	NA	TGTGCCTGGAGTGTCCAGGGGGCGGGTGAAAAACTGTTTTTT	CAWSVQGAGEKLFF
TRBV6-5	NA	TRBJ1-1	NA	TGTGCCAGCGCGGGGGGAGTGCAGGAAGCTTTCTTT	CASAGGVQEAFF
TRBV6-5	TRBD1	TRBJ1-1	few	TGTGCCAGCGTGTTGACGGACAGGGGATATACTGAAGCTTTCTTT	CASVLTDRGYTEAFF
TRBV4-1	NA	TRBJ2-3	once	TGCGCCAGCAGCCAAGTCAGTAGCGGAGCTAGCACAGATACGCAGTATTTT	CASSQVSSGASTDTQYF
TRBV2	NA	TRBJ2-1	few	TGTGCCAGCAGTTTAGCGGACCGAATCTACAATGAGCAGTTCTTC	CASSLADRIYNEQFF
TRBV21-1	NA	TRBJ2-3	once	TGTGCCAGCAGCAAAGAGTCCCCAAGACTAGCGGGAGAGCCCGATACGCAGTATTTT	CASSKESPRLAGEPDTQYF
TRBV10-3	NA	TRBJ2-3	NA	TGTGCCATCAGAGGGGGTCCTGCAGGAGATACGCAGTATTTT	CAIRGGPAGDTQYF
TRBV24-1	TRBD2	TRBJ2-3	NA	TGTGCCACCAGTGATTTTGCGGCTAGCGGACTTAGGGGTAGGACAGATACGCAGTATTTT	CATSDFAASGLRGRTDTQYF
TRBV4-1	NA	TRBJ1-1	NA	TGCGCCAGCAGCCAGCGGGGTCCGGGGACTGAAGCTTTCTTT	CASSQRGPGTEAFF
TRBV20-1	TRBD1	TRBJ2-7	NA	TGCAGTGCTAGTGGGACAGGGGCTTCCTACGAGCAGTACTTC	CSASGTGASYEQYF
TRBV6-1	NA	TRBJ2-3	NA	TGTGCCAGCAGTGAAGCGGCGGGCCCCACAGATACGCAGTATTTT	CASSEAAGPTDTQYF
TRBV27	TRBD2	TRBJ2-1	NA	TGTGCCAGCAGTCCAATAGCGGGAGGAGGCAATGAGCAGTTCTTC	CASSPIAGGGNEQFF
TRBV7-2	NA	TRBJ2-3	NA	TGTGCCAGCAGCTCTTACCTGAGGACAGATACGCAGTATTTT	CASSSYLRTDTQYF
TRBV7-9	TRBD1	TRBJ2-2	once	TGTGCCAGCAGCACCACAGGGGGCAACACCGGGGAGCTGTTTTTT	CASSTTGGNTGELFF
TRBV7-8	TRBD2	TRBJ2-7	NA	TGTGCCAGCACAATTAGCGGGTTCCTCTACGAGCAGTACTTC	CASTISGFLYEQYF
TRBV12-5	NA	TRBJ1-1	NA	TGTGCTAGTGGTCCCCTCAACATGAACACTGAAGCTTTCTTT	CASGPLNMNTEAFF
TRBV11-2	NA	TRBJ1-1	NA	TGTGCCAGCAGCGGGGGGGTGAACACTGAAGCTTTCTTT	CASSGGVNTEAFF
TRBV5-4	NA	TRBJ2-1	NA	TGTGCCAGCAGCCCGGGACAATATAATGAGCAGTTCTTC	CASSPGQYNEQFF
TRBV6-5	NA	TRBJ2-2	NA	TGTGCCAGCAGTCCCCAGGGTGCGAACACCGGGGAGCTGTTTTTT	CASSPQGANTGELFF
TRBV3-1/TRBV3-2	TRBD2	TRBJ2-3	NA	TGTGCCAGCAGCCAAGGGGAAGGACTAGCGGGAGGGCTCTTTAGCACAGATACGCAGTATTTT	CASSQGEGLAGGLFSTDTQYF
TRBV7-9	NA	TRBJ2-7	NA	TGTGCCAGCAGTCCCCTAGCCTACGAGCAGTACTTC	CASSPLAYEQYF